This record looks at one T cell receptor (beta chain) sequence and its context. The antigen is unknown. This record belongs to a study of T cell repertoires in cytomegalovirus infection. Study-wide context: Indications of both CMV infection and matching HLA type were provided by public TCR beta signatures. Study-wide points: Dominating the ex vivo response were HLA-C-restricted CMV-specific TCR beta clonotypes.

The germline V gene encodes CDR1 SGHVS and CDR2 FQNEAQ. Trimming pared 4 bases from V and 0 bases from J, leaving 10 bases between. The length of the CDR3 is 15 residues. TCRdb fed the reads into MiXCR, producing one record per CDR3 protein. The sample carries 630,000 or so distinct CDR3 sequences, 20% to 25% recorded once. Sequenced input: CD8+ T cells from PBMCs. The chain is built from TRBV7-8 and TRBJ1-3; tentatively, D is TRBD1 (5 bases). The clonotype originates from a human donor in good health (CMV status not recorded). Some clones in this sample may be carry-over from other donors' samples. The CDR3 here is CASSSPGSSGNTIYF. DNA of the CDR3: TGTGCCAGCAGCTCCCCAGGGAGCTCTGGAAACACCATATATTTT.